This T cell receptor beta chain was identified during a study of blood T cell repertoires in COVID-19. Across the whole study: PBMCs, B-cell-depleted T cells, or T cells were the source of the cDNA or gDNA that made up the material.

During active infection, Seattle patients enrolled and were then monitored through disease. Losses at the gene ends were 6 bases for V and 2 bases for J; bases not matched to a gene: 3. This CDR3 spans 13 amino acids. Germline V gene sequence: CDR1 SGHVS, CDR2 FNYEAQ. Study processing details: How many nucleated cells were present was estimated from reference gene primer amplification. The assay was immunoSEQ multiplex PCR, and TCRdb's table has in-frame clones only and misses some. V and J calls plus clone size are reproduced from that table; the DNA served to infer D and trimming. The sample has roughly 190,000 clones, roughly 76% seen once.

Sequenced: peripheral blood. This receptor was taken from a woman between 40 and 50 years old with COVID-19, enrolled during active disease. The chain has TRBV7-6 and TRBJ1-1, with TRBD1 identical over 7 bases. Written as DNA, the CDR3 is TGTGCCAGCAGGGGGACAGCCAACACTGAAGCTTTCTTT. Translation gives CASRGTANTEAFF.